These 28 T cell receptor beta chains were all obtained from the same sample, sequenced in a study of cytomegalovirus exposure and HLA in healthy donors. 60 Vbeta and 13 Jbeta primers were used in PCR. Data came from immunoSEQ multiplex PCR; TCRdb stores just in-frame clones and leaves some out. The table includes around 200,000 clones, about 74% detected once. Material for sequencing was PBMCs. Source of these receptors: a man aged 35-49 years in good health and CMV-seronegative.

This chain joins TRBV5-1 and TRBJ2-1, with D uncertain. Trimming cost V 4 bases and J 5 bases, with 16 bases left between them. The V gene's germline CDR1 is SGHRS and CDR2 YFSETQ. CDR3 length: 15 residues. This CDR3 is CASSPRGLSDNEQFF. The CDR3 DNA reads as TGCGCCAGCAGCCCCCGAGGCCTATCGGACAATGAGCAGTTCTTC.

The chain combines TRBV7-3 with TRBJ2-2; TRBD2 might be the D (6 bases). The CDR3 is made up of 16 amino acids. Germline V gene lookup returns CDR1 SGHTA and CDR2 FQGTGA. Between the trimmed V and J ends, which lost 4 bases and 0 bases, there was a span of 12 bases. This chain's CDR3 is CASSYSGGANTGELFF. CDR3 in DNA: TGTGCCAGCAGCTATAGCGGAGGCGCGAACACCGGGGAGCTGTTTTTT.

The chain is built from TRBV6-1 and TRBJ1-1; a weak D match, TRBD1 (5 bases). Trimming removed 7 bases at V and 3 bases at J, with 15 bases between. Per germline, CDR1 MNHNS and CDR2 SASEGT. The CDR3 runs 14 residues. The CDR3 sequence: CASITRSGHTEAFF. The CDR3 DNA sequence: TGTGCCAGCATCACCCGGTCAGGGCACACTGAAGCTTTCTTT.

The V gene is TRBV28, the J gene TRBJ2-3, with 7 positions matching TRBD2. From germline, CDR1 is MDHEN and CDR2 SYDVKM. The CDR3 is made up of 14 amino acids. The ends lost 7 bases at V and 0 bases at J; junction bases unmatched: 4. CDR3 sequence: CASNEGGSTDTQYF. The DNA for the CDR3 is TGTGCCAGCAACGAGGGAGGGAGCACAGATACGCAGTATTTT.

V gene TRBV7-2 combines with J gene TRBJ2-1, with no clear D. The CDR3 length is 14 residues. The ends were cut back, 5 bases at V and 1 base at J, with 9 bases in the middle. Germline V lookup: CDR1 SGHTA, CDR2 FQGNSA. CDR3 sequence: CASSLTVSYNEQFF. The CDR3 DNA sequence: TGTGCCAGCAGCCTCACGGTTTCCTACAATGAGCAGTTCTTC.

CDR3 coding DNA: TGTGCCAGCAGCTACGAGTTCCAGGTCTACGAGCAGTACTTC. It yields the protein CASSYEFQVYEQYF. The chain couples TRBV7-9 to TRBJ2-7; D is unclear. The CDR3 runs 14 residues. The germline V gene has CDR1 SEHNR and CDR2 FQNEAQ (reference sequence). The ends were cut back, 4 bases at V and 3 bases at J, with 13 bases in the middle.

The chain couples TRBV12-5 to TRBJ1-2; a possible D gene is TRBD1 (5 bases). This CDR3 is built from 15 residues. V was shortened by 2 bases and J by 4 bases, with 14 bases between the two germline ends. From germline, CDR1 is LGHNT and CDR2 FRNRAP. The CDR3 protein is CASGLIWGRAYGYTF. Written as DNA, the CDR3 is TGTGCTAGTGGTTTGATCTGGGGCAGGGCCTATGGCTACACCTTC.

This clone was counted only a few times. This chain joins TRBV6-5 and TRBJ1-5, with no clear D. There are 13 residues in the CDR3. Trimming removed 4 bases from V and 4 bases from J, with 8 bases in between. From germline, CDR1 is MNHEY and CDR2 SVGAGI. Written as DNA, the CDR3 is TGTGCCAGCAGTTCACAGCAGAATCAGCCCCAGCATTTT. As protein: CASSSQQNQPQHF.

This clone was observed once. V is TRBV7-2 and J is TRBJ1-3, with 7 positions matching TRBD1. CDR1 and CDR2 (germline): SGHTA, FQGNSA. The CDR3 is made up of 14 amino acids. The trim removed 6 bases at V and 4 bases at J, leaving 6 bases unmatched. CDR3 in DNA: TGTGCCAGCAGTCGACAGGGATCGGGAAACACCATATATTTT. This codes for CASSRQGSGNTIYF.

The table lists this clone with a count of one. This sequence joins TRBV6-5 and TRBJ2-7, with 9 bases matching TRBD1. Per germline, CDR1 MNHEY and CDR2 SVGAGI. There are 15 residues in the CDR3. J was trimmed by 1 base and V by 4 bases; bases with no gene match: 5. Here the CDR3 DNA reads TGTGCCAGCAGTTCTGGGACAGGGCTTTCCTACGAGCAGTACTTC. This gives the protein CASSSGTGLSYEQYF.

CDR3 DNA sequence: TGTGCCAGCAGCGGCGATGCAGGGGGCTCCTACGAGCAGTACTTC. Protein sequence: CASSGDAGGSYEQYF. The chain carries TRBV27 and TRBJ2-7; the match to TRBD1 covers 7 bases. The CDR3 is made up of 15 amino acids. V trimming: 6 bases; J trimming: 0 bases; junction bases outside the gene matches: 8. Germline V gene sequence: CDR1 MNHEY, CDR2 SMNVEV (reference sequence).

CDR3 DNA: TGTGCCAGCAGTGGGACATCTGGGGCCAACGTCCTGACTTTC. Protein: CASSGTSGANVLTF. This chain connects TRBV6-4 to TRBJ2-6; TRBD1 is a possible D gene (5 bases). V lost 4 bases and J 1 base, leaving 5 bases between the germline ends. This CDR3 spans 14 amino acids. Germline loops: CDR1 MRHNA, CDR2 SNTAGT.

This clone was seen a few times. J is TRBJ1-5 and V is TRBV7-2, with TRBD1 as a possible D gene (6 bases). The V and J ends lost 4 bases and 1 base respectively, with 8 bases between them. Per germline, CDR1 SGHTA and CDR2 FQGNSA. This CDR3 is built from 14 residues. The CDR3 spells CASSWGTSNQPQHF. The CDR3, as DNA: TGTGCCAGCAGCTGGGGGACAAGCAATCAGCCCCAGCATTTT.

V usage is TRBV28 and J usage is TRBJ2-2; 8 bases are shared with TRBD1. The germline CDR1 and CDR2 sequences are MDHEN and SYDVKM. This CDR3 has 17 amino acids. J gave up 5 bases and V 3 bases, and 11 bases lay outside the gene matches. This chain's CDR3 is CASSFPLRTGRTGELFF. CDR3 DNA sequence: TGTGCCAGCAGTTTCCCACTTCGGACAGGGCGGACCGGGGAGCTGTTTTTT.

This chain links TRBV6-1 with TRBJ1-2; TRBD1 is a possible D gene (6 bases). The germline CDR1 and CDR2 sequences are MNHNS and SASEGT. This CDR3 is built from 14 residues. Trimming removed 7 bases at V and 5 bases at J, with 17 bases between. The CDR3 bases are TGTGCCAGCATCCAGGGGAGGGAAGGATATGGCTACACCTTC. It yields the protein CASIQGREGYGYTF.

The CDR3 DNA reads as TGTGCCAGCAGCCAAGATCGGGCAGGGGATCAGCCCCAGCATTTT. It yields the protein CASSQDRAGDQPQHF. The V and J genes are TRBV4-2 and TRBJ1-5; D may be TRBD1 (6 bases). V lost 0 bases to trimming and J lost 5 bases, with 11 bases between them. There are 15 residues in the CDR3. Germline CDR1 reads LGHNA; CDR2 reads YNFKEQ.

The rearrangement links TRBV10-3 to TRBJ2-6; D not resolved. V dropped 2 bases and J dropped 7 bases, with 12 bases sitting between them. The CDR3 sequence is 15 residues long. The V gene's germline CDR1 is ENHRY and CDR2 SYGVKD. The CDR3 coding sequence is TGTGCCATCAGTGAGAGGCAGGCCGGAGCCAACGTCCTGACTTTC. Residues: CAISERQAGANVLTF.

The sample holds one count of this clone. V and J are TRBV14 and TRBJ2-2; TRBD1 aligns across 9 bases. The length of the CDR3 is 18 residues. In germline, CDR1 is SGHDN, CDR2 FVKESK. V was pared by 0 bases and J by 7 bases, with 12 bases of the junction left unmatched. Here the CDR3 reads CASSQDIGQGIRGGELFF. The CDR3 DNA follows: TGTGCCAGCAGCCAAGATATAGGACAGGGGATCCGAGGCGGGGAGCTGTTTTTT.

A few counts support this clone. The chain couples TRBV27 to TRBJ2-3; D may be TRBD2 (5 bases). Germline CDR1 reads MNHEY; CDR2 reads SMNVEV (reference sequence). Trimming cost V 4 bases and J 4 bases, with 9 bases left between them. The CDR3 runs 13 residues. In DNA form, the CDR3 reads TGTGCCAGCAGTTGGACTCTCGCAGATACGCAGTATTTT. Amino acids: CASSWTLADTQYF.

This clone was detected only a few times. The CDR3 region has the DNA TGTGCCAGCAGTCTATCCAGGGCGGGGGGCCAAGAGACCCAGTACTTC. As protein: CASSLSRAGGQETQYF. The chain couples TRBV6-6 to TRBJ2-5, with 8 positions matching TRBD2. Germline V lookup: CDR1 MNHNY, CDR2 SVGAGI (reference sequence). CDR3 length equals 16 residues. The J segment lost 1 base and the V segment lost 5 bases, leaving 9 bases of the junction unmatched.

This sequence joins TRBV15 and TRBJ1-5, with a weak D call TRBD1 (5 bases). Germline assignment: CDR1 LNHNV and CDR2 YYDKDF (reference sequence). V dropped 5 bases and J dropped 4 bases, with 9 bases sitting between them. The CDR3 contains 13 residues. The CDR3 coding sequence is TGTGCCACCAGCCGGCGGGGGAATCAGCCCCAGCATTTT. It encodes CATSRRGNQPQHF.

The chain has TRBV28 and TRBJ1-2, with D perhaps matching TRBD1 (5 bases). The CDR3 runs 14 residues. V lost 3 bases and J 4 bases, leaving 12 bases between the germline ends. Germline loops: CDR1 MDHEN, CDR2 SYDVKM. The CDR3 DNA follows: TGTGCCAGCAGTTTCCAGGGAAGGGCCTATGGCTACACCTTC. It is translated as CASSFQGRAYGYTF.

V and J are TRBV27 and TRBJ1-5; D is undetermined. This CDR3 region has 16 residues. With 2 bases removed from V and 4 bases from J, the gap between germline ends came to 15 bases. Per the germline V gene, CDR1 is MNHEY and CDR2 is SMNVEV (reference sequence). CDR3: CASSLLRAPFNQPQHF. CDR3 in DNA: TGTGCCAGCAGTTTACTCCGAGCCCCCTTTAATCAGCCCCAGCATTTT.

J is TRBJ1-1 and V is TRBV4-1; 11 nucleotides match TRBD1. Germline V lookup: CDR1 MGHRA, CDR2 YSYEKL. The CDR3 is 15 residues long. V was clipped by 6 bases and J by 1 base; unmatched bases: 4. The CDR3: CASREGQGANTEAFF. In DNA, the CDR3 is TGCGCCAGCAGGGAAGGACAGGGGGCGAACACTGAAGCTTTCTTT.

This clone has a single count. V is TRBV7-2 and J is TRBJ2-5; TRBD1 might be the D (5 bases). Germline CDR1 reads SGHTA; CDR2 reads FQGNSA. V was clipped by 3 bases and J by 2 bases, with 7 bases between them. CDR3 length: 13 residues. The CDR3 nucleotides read TGTGCCAGCAGCTTCGACAGACAAGAGACCCAGTACTTC. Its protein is CASSFDRQETQYF.

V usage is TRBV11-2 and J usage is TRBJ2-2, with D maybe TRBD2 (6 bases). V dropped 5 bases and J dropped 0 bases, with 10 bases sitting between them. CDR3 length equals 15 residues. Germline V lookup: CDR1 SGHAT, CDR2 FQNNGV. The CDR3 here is CASSTGLTNTGELFF. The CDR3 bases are TGTGCCAGCAGCACGGGACTGACGAACACCGGGGAGCTGTTTTTT.

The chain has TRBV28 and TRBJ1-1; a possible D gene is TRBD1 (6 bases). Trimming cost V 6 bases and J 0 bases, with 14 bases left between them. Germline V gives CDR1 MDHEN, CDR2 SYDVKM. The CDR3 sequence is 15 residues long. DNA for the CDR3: TGTGCCAGCAGCCTGCCGGGGGGCTTGAACACTGAAGCTTTCTTT. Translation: CASSLPGGLNTEAFF.

DNA for the CDR3: TGTGCCAGCAGCCACCCCGCTGATCAGGGGGGCTCCTACGAGCAGTACTTC. It translates to CASSHPADQGGSYEQYF. J is TRBJ2-7 and V is TRBV4-2, with D possibly being TRBD1 (7 bases). Germline V CDR1 and CDR2: LGHNA, YNFKEQ. Trimming took 3 bases from V and 0 from J, leaving 18 bases between them. The CDR3 totals 17 residues.